This TCR beta chain was captured in a study of cytomegalovirus exposure and HLA in healthy donors. The PCR used 60 Vbeta and 13 Jbeta primers. Profiling relied on immunoSEQ multiplex PCR, and the TCRdb table lists in-frame clones only, not all of them. The listing contains roughly 27,000 clones. As for this clone: What it binds is not known.

Study results and limitations: The authors excluded some V segments, including TRBV6-2 and TRBV6-3, as indistinguishable.

Germline CDR1 is SGHAT and CDR2 is FQNNGV. This CDR3 region has 14 residues. The V end lost 5 bases, the J end lost 0 bases, and 8 bases lay between the germline ends. Healthy people donating bone marrow made up the donors. The V and J genes are TRBV11-2 and TRBJ1-3; no definite D call. What was sequenced was PBMCs. The source is a man aged 25 to 40 in good health and CMV-seronegative. CDR3 DNA sequence: TGTGCCAGCAGCCCCCGACTCTCTGGAAACACCATATATTTT. Protein sequence: CASSPRLSGNTIYF.